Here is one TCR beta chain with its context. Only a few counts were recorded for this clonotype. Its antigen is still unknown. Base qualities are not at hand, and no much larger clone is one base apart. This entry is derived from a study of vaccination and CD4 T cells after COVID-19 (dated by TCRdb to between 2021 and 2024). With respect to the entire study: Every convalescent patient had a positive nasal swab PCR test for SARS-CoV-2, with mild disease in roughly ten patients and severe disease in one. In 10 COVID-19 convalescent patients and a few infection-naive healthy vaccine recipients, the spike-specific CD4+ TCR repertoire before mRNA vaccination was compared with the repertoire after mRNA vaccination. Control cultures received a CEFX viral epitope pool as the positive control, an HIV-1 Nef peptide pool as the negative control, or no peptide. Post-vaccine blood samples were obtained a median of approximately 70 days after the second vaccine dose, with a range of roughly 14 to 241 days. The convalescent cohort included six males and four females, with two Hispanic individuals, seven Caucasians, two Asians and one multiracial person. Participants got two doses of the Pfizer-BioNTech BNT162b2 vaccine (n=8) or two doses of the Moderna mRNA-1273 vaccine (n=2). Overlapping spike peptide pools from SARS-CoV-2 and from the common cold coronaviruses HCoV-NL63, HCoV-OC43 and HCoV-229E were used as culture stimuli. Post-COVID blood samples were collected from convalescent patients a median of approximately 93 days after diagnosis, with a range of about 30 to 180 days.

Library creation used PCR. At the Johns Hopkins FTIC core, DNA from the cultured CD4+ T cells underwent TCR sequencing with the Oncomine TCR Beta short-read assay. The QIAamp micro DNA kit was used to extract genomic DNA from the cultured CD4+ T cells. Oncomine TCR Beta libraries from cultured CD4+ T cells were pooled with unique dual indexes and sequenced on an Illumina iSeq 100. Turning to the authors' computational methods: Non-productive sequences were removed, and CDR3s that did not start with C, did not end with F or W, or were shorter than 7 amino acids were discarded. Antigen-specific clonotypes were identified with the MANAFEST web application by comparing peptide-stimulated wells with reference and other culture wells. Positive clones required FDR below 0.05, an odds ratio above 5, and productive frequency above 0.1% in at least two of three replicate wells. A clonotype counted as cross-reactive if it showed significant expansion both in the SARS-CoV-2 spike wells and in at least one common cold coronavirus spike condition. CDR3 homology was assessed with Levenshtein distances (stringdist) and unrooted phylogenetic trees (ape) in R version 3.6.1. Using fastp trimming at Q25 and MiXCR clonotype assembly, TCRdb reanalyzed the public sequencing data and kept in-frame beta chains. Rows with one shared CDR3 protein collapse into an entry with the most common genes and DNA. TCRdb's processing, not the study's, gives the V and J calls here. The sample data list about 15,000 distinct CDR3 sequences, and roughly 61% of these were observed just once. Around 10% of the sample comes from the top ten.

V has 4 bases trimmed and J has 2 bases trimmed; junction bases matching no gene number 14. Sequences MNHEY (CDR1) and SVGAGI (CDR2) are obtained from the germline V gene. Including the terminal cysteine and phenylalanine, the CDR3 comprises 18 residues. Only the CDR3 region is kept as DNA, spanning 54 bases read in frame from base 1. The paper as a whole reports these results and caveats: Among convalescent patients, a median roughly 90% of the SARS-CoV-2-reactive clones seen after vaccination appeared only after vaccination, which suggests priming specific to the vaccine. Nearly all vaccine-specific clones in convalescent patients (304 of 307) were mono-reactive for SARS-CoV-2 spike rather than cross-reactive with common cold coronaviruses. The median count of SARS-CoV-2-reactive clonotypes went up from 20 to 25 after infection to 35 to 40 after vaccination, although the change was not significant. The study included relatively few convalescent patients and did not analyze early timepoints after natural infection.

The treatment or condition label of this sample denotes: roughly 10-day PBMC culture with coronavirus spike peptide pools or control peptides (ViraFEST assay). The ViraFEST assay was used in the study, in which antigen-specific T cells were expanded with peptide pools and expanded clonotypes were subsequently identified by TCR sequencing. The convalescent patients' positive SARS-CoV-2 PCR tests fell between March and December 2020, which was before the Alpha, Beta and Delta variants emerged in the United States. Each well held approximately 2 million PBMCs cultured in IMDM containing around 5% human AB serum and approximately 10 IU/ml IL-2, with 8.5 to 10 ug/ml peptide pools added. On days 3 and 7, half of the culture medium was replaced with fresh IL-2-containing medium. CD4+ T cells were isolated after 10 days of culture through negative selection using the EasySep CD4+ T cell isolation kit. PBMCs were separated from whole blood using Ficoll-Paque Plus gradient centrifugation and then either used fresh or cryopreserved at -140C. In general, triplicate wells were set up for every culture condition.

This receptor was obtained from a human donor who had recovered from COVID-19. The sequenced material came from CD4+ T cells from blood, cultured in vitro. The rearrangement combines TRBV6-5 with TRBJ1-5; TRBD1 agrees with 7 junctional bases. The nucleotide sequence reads TGTGCCAGCAGTTCACCCCCGACAGGGAAAATGGGCAATCAGCCCCAGCATTTT. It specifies CASSSPPTGKMGNQPQHF.